A selection of T cell receptor beta chains follows, all from one sample in a study of regulatory T cells. TCRdb keeps only in-frame clones here, not all; method: immunoSEQ multiplex PCR. The sample holds tens of thousands of clones, around 89% seen once. The specimen was conventional CD4+ T cells sorted from blood. Source of these receptors: a person aged 18 to 30 with CD3G deficiency. Each CDR3 is given with its conserved first and last residue. Each record gives: D gene, clone size, J gene, CDR3 length, V gene, CDR3 DNA, CDR3 protein. A D gene is named only where the DNA matches it firmly. Part of the rows lack a size; the others show once, few, many or a class for expanded clones.

. . TRBJ1-1 14 TRBV5-1 TGCGCCAGCAGTCCGGACAGATTGAACACTGAAGCTTTCTTT CASSPDRLNTEAFF
TRBD2 . TRBJ2-7 13 TRBV18 TGTGCCAGCTCACCGTCGGCAGCGGGAGCACGGTACTTC CASSPSAAGARYF
. . TRBJ2-4 14 TRBV28 TGTGCCAGCAGCCTAGGGGTAACGGGAAACATTCAGTACTTC CASSLGVTGNIQYF
. . TRBJ2-3 14 TRBV6-6 TGTGCCAGCAGTTACGGGCAGAACACAGATACGCAGTATTTT CASSYGQNTDTQYF
. . TRBJ2-6 16 TRBV27 TGTGCCAGCAGTTTCCTTACAGGGACTGGGGCCAACGTCCTGACTTTC CASSFLTGTGANVLTF
. . TRBJ2-3 13 TRBV27 TGTGCCAGCAGCCGAACTAGCACAGATACGCAGTATTTT CASSRTSTDTQYF
. once TRBJ1-2 13 TRBV5-1 TGCGCCAGCAGCTTTAAGGGCGACGGTGGCTACACCTTC CASSFKGDGGYTF
TRBD2 . TRBJ2-1 16 TRBV18 TGTGCCAGCTCACCACCGGGGCTAGCGGGTGGAAATGAGCAGTTCTTC CASSPPGLAGGNEQFF
TRBD2 . TRBJ2-1 16 TRBV6-6 TGTGCCAGCAGTTACTCGACCGGGGGGACCAGGAATGAGCAGTTCTTC CASSYSTGGTRNEQFF
. . TRBJ2-3 17 TRBV7-9 TGTGCCAGCAGCCCCTTCCGGGACGGAACTAGCACAGATACGCAGTATTTT CASSPFRDGTSTDTQYF
TRBD1 once TRBJ2-1 13 TRBV19 TGTGCCAGTAGTGAACAGGGGGGTCATGAGCAGTTCTTC CASSEQGGHEQFF
. . TRBJ1-1 12 TRBV6-1 TGTGCCAGCAGTCACCAATACAGTGAAGCTTTCTTT CASSHQYSEAFF
. . TRBJ2-1 8 TRBV20-1 TGCAGTCCAAGGGGTCGGTTCTTC CSPRGRFF
TRBD2 once TRBJ2-1 16 TRBV5-1 TGCGCCAGCAGCTTGGTAAGAGCGGGAGGAGGGCATGAGCAGTTCTTC CASSLVRAGGGHEQFF